Only a few counts were recorded for the clone carrying this TCR beta chain. Germline CDR1 and CDR2: SGHRS and YFSETQ. Trimming left V 4 bases short and J 0 bases short, with 22 bases between. The CDR3 length is 18 residues. These data are taken from a study of beta chain features in type 1 diabetes. Since all of the isolated RNA was reverse transcribed, expressed TCRB transcripts were what got sequenced. TCRdb's copy holds only in-frame clones and misses some; the assay was immunoSEQ multiplex PCR. The table lists about 360,000 clones, approximately 12% of them singletons. Sequences were obtained from naive CD4+ T cells from blood. This sequence was found in a man between 18 and 29 years old in good health. J is TRBJ2-5 and V is TRBV5-1, with D hard to call. CDR3 region: CASSPDLVRAFDQETQYF. The CDR3 DNA is TGCGCCAGCAGCCCCGATTTAGTCCGAGCCTTCGACCAAGAGACCCAGTACTTC. Complete variable domain (other parts from reference TRBV5-1 and TRBJ2-5): KAGVTQTPRYLIKTRGQQVTLSCSPISGHRSVSWYQQTPGQGLQFLFEYFSETQRNKGNFPGRFSGRQFSNSRSEMNVSTLELGDSALYLCASSPDLVRAFDQETQYFGPGTRLLVL.